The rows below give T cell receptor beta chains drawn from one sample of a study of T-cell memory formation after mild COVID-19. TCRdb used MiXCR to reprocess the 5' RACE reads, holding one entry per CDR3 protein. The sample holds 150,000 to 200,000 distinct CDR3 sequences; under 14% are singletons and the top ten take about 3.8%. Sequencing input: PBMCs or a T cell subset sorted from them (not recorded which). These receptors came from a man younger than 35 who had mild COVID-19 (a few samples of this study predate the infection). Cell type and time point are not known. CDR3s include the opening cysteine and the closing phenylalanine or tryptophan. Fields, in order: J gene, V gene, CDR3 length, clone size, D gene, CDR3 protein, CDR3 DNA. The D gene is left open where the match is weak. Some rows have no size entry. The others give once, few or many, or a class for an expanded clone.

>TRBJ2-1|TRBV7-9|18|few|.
CASSFIPPGQSSYNEQFF
TGTGCCAGCAGCTTTATCCCTCCGGGGCAAAGCTCCTACAATGAGCAGTTCTTC
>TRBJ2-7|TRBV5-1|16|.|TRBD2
CASSPGVAGQTYEQYF
TGCGCCAGCAGTCCGGGGGTAGCGGGGCAGACCTACGAGCAGTACTTC
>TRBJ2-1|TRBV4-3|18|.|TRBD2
CASSQGNTAGAPSRPLFF
TGCGCCAGCAGCCAAGGCAACACAGCGGGGGCCCCCTCTCGTCCGCTGTTCTTC
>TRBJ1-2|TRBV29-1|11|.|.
CSVGVNYGYTF
TGCAGCGTTGGGGTGAACTATGGCTACACCTTC
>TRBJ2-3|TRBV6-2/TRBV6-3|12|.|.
CATRGQGDTQYF
TGTGCCACCCGGGGGCAAGGAGATACGCAGTATTTT
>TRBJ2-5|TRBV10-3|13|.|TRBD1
CAIRGTGRETQYF
TGTGCCATCAGGGGGACAGGGCGGGAGACCCAGTACTTC
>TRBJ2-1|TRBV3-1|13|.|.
CASSQGLYNEQFF
TGTGCCAGCAGCCAGGGGTTATACAATGAGCAGTTCTTC
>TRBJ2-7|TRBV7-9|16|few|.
CASSSDRDTKYYEQYF
TGTGCCAGCAGCTCCGACCGGGACACCAAATACTACGAGCAGTACTTC
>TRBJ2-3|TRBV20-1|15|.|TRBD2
CSARVPSGVADTQYF
TGCAGTGCTAGAGTGCCTAGCGGGGTCGCAGATACGCAGTATTTT
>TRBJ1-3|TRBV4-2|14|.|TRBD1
CASDGTGSGNTIYF
TGTGCCAGCGACGGGACAGGCTCTGGAAACACCATATATTTT
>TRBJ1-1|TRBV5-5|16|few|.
CASSSSVRGEGTEAFF
TGTGCCAGCAGCTCATCGGTTCGGGGGGAGGGAACTGAAGCTTTCTTT
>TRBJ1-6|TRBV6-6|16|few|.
CASSYLGSSYNSPLHF
TGTGCCAGCAGTTACTTGGGCAGCTCCTATAATTCACCCCTCCACTTT
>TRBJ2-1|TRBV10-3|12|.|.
CAISETAGEQFF
TGTGCCATCAGTGAAACAGCCGGCGAGCAGTTCTTC
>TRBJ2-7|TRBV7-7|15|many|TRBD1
CASSRGQGQVYEQYF
TGTGCCAGCAGCCGGGGACAGGGGCAGGTCTACGAGCAGTACTTC
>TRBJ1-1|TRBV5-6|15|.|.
CASSLARGPSSEAFF
TGTGCCAGCAGCTTGGCCCGTGGCCCAAGCTCTGAAGCTTTCTTT
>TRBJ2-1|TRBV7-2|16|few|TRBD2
CASSLVASGAYNEQFF
TGTGCCAGCAGCTTAGTGGCTAGCGGGGCCTACAATGAGCAGTTCTTC
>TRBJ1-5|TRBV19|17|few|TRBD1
CASSIRGTGRHNQPQHF
TGTGCCAGTAGTATAAGGGGGACAGGGAGGCACAATCAGCCCCAGCATTTT
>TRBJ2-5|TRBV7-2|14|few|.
CASSFPWSQETQYF
TGTGCCAGCAGCTTCCCGTGGAGCCAAGAGACCCAGTACTTC
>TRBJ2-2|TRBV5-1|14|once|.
CASSLPTGSGELFF
TGCGCCAGCAGCCTCCCTACAGGGTCCGGGGAGCTGTTTTTT
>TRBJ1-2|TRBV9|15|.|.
CASSVDARGGYGYTF
TGTGCCAGCAGCGTAGATGCGAGGGGTGGCTATGGCTACACCTTC
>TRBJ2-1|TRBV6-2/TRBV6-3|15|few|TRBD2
CASTTTSGGFNEQFF
TGTGCCAGCACCACGACTAGCGGGGGGTTCAATGAGCAGTTCTTC
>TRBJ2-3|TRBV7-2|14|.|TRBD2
CASTSGLAADTQYF
TGTGCCAGCACCTCGGGACTAGCGGCAGATACGCAGTATTTT